This T cell receptor beta chain stems from a study of T cell repertoires in cytomegalovirus infection. TCRdb reprocessed the reads with MiXCR, giving one entry per CDR3 protein. The sample lists around 260,000 distinct CDR3 sequences; roughly 10% were seen once. The study's findings and limits: Predominance within the ex vivo response was attributable to HLA-C-restricted CMV-specific TCR beta clonotypes. Using cumulative public TCR beta family frequency, the authors identified those who carried CMV together with the relevant HLA.

The sample holds many counts of this clonotype. Antigen: not known. The V end lost 3 bases, the J end lost 6 bases, and 13 bases lay between the germline ends. Germline V gives CDR1 SGHTA, CDR2 FQGNSA. This CDR3 spans 14 amino acids. Input material: PBMCs. V and J are TRBV7-2 and TRBJ2-3; D could derive from TRBD1 or TRBD2 (6 bases each). This sequence originates from a human donor in good health (CMV status not recorded). Some clones in this sample may be carry-over from other donors' samples. DNA for the CDR3: TGTGCCAGCAGCTTGACGGGGGCAGGGGATACGCAGTATTTT. Translation gives CASSLTGAGDTQYF. Filled out from reference TRBV7-2 and TRBJ2-3, the complete variable domain reads GAGVSQSPSNKVTEKGKDVELRCDPISGHTALYWYRQSLGQGLEFLIYFQGNSAPDKSGLPSDRFSAERTGGSVSTLTIQRTQQEDSAVYLCASSLTGAGDTQYFGPGTRLTVL.